Each of the 26 T cell receptor beta chains below was sequenced from the same sample in a study of early T cells in non-severe SARS-CoV-2 infection. A single record per CDR3 protein comes from TCRdb applying MiXCR to the 5' RACE reads. The table lists 45,000 to 50,000 distinct CDR3 sequences, about 6.2% of them singletons. The sample here was whole blood, taken at baseline. These TCRs come from an adult who was a healthcare worker with PCR-confirmed SARS-CoV-2 infection or an uninfected control (not recorded which).

The chain employs TRBV15 and TRBJ1-4; D unresolved. The V end lost 0 bases, the J end lost 5 bases, and 4 bases lay between the germline ends. This CDR3 is 13 amino acids long. Per the germline V gene, CDR1 is LNHNV and CDR2 is YYDKDF (reference sequence). CDR3 amino acids: CATSRDGNEKLFF. CDR3 nucleotide sequence: TGTGCCACCAGCAGAGACGGGAATGAAAAACTGTTTTTT.

This clonotype was seen more than once but under ten times. The gene calls are TRBV4-2 and TRBJ2-4, with D maybe TRBD1 (5 bases). Germline CDR1 LGHNA, CDR2 YNFKEQ. The germline V and J ends were trimmed by 0 bases and 0 bases, with 9 bases remaining between them. The CDR3 length is 16 residues. The CDR3 DNA sequence: TGTGCCAGCAGCCAAGACCCACAGGTAGCCAAAAACATTCAGTACTTC. As protein: CASSQDPQVAKNIQYF.

This clonotype was picked up many times. The chain employs TRBV7-2 and TRBJ2-3; no definite D call. The CDR3 loop spans 12 amino acids. CDR1 is SGHTA and CDR2 is FQGNSA in the germline V gene. The V and J ends lost 4 bases and 6 bases respectively, with 8 bases between them. CDR3 nucleotide sequence: TGTGCCAGCAGCTACGCCTCGGATACGCAGTATTTT. This encodes CASSYASDTQYF.

V usage is TRBV7-8 and J usage is TRBJ1-5; D is perhaps TRBD1 (5 bases). Germline V gene data show CDR1 as SGHVS and CDR2 as FQNEAQ. Trimming removed 5 bases from V and 2 bases from J, with 16 bases in between. The CDR3 consists of 16 residues. CDR3 in amino acids: CASSRAGLLGNQPQHF. The DNA of the CDR3 is TGTGCCAGCAGCAGGGCAGGGCTTTTGGGCAATCAGCCCCAGCATTTT.

The chain employs TRBV7-2 and TRBJ2-6, with D uncertain. Trimming removed 4 bases from V and 0 bases from J, with 7 bases in between. The CDR3 runs 15 residues. Germline assignment: CDR1 SGHTA and CDR2 FQGNSA. The CDR3 DNA is TGTGCCAGCAGCTCGTTACGCTCTGGGGCCAACGTCCTGACTTTC. Protein: CASSSLRSGANVLTF.

This sequence joins TRBV7-2 and TRBJ2-7, with 10 bases that match TRBD2. J gave up 10 bases and V 8 bases, and 11 bases lay outside the gene matches. Germline loops: CDR1 SGHTA, CDR2 FQGNSA. This CDR3 is 13 amino acids long. The CDR3 sequence: CASELAGVRRQYF. For the CDR3, the DNA is TGTGCCAGCGAGCTAGCGGGAGTACGGAGACAGTACTTC.

This clonotype was seen more than once but under ten times. The J gene is TRBJ1-2, the V gene TRBV7-3, with a possible D match to TRBD1 (5 bases). This CDR3 spans 14 amino acids. V lost 2 bases to trimming and J lost 5 bases, with 12 bases between them. CDR1 and CDR2 (germline): SGHTA, FQGTGA. The CDR3 DNA reads as TGTGCCAGCAGCTTAGGCCCGGGGCTGTATGGCTACACCTTC. It translates to CASSLGPGLYGYTF. The full variable domain, completed using reference TRBV7-3 and TRBJ1-2, is GAGVSQTPSNKVTEKGKYVELRCDPISGHTALYWYRQSLGQGPEFLIYFQGTGAADDSGLPNDRFFAVRPEGSVSTLKIQRTERGDSAVYLCASSLGPGLYGYTFGSGTRLTVV.

This clonotype was found many times. The chain carries TRBV28 and TRBJ2-1, with TRBD1 as a possible D gene (5 bases). CDR3 length: 15 amino acids. Looked up from germline, CDR1 is MDHEN and CDR2 is SYDVKM. The V and J ends lost 5 bases and 0 bases respectively, with 11 bases between them. The CDR3 DNA reads TGTGCCAGCAGTCGCGACAGTTCCTCCTACAATGAGCAGTTCTTC. Translating gives CASSRDSSSYNEQFF.

This clonotype was counted ten times or more. The gene calls are TRBV20-1 and TRBJ1-6, with 9 bases aligning to TRBD1. J gave up 9 bases and V 6 bases, and 12 bases lay outside the gene matches. The CDR3 covers 15 residues. CDR1 is DFQATT and CDR2 is SNEGSKA in the germline V gene (reference sequence). The CDR3 bases are TGCAGTGCGCGACCGGGACAGGGAAGTCGTTCACCCCTCCACTTT. Its protein product is CSARPGQGSRSPLHF.

The V gene is TRBV4-2, the J gene TRBJ2-7; D is perhaps TRBD1 (5 bases). Germline CDR1 and CDR2: LGHNA and YNFKEQ. This CDR3 comprises 16 residues. The ends were cut back, 0 bases at V and 6 bases at J, with 18 bases in the middle. The CDR3 DNA sequence: TGTGCCAGCAGCCAAGATGGATCTAGGGGATTCGGCGAGCAGTACTTC. Its protein is CASSQDGSRGFGEQYF.

This clonotype was seen repeatedly, ten times or more. This rearrangement joins TRBV19 to TRBJ2-3; D perhaps matches TRBD1 (5 bases). V was trimmed by 5 bases and J by 4 bases, leaving 16 bases between them. The germline V gene has CDR1 LNHDA and CDR2 SQIVND (reference sequence). The CDR3 totals 15 residues. CDR3 region: CASSGISRAPDTQYF. The CDR3 region has the DNA TGTGCCAGTAGTGGCATCTCCAGGGCCCCAGATACGCAGTATTTT.

J is TRBJ2-3 and V is TRBV6-1; D perhaps matches TRBD2 (6 bases). The length of the CDR3 is 15 residues. Germline V gene data show CDR1 as MNHNS and CDR2 as SASEGT. Trimming removed 2 bases at V and 5 bases at J, with 14 bases between. CDR3 coding DNA: TGTGCCAGCAGTGAATTAGGTGGGGGGAGAGATACGCAGTATTTT. Translating gives CASSELGGGRDTQYF.

This clonotype has just a few counts. J is TRBJ2-3 and V is TRBV7-2, with 11 nucleotides matching TRBD2. V dropped 3 bases and J dropped 6; count of bases not matched to a gene: 5. The germline gives CDR1 SGHTA, CDR2 FQGNSA. The CDR3 is 15 amino acids. This CDR3 is CASSFSGRVEDTQYF. The DNA of the CDR3 is TGTGCCAGCAGCTTTAGCGGGAGGGTGGAGGATACGCAGTATTTT.

The rearrangement joins TRBV3-1 to TRBJ2-5; D ambiguous. Per germline, CDR1 LGHDT and CDR2 YNNKEL (reference sequence). CDR3 size: 11 residues. Trimming removed 0 bases from V and 14 bases from J, with 10 bases in between. The CDR3 nucleotides are TGTGCCAGCAGCCAAGAATATGACTTTTACTTC. It translates to CASSQEYDFYF.

This clonotype appeared a few times. J is TRBJ1-1 and V is TRBV20-1, with a tentative D call TRBD1 (6 bases). The CDR3 is 13 amino acids. The V gene's germline CDR1 is DFQATT and CDR2 SNEGSKA (reference sequence). V lost 6 bases and J 5 bases, leaving 16 bases between the germline ends. The CDR3 DNA reads TGCAGTGCCCCTGATTTAGGGGGGACTGAAGCTTTCTTT. This sequence encodes CSAPDLGGTEAFF.

The table lists this clonotype with a count of one. The chain's CDR3 is CASSLGRGQYEQYF. The CDR3 bases are TGCGCCAGCAGCTTGGGGAGGGGGCAGTACGAGCAGTACTTC. The chain recombines TRBV5-1 with TRBJ2-7; weak D call: TRBD1 (7 bases). V was cut by 0 bases and J by 4 bases, with 11 bases left in between. The CDR3 has 14 amino acids. Germline V lookup: CDR1 SGHRS, CDR2 YFSETQ.

This clonotype was picked up a small number of times. The rearrangement uses TRBV18 and TRBJ2-2; possible D gene TRBD1, 6 bases. The CDR3 consists of 16 residues. Trimming cost V 1 base and J 4 bases, with 13 bases left between them. Germline CDR1 is KGHSH and CDR2 is LQKENI. The CDR3 sequence: CASSPHPGQFTGELFF. CDR3 coding DNA: TGTGCCAGCTCACCACATCCGGGACAATTCACCGGGGAGCTGTTTTTT.

Ten or more counts support this clonotype. V gene TRBV27 combines with J gene TRBJ1-3; unclear D gene. The V end lost 3 bases, the J end lost 1 base, and 13 bases lay between the germline ends. This CDR3 comprises 16 residues. Germline assignment: CDR1 MNHEY and CDR2 SMNVEV (reference sequence). The DNA for the CDR3 is TGTGCCAGCAGTTTCAACTCCCCAGGATCTGGAAACACCATATATTTT. Amino acid sequence: CASSFNSPGSGNTIYF.

This clonotype was seen only a few times. The CDR3 coding sequence is TGCAGCGTTGAAGAGTTTAGGGGCAATGAGCAGTTCTTC. Translation gives CSVEEFRGNEQFF. V gene TRBV29-1 combines with J gene TRBJ2-1, with D maybe TRBD1 (5 bases). The CDR3 length is 13 residues. Trimming cost V 0 bases and J 6 bases, with 9 bases left between them. In germline, CDR1 is SQVTM, CDR2 ANQGSEA.

This chain connects TRBV6-1 to TRBJ2-2; D gene ambiguous. Deletions cut 3 bases from V and 1 base from J, with 3 bases between. The CDR3 is 13 amino acids. The V gene's germline CDR1 is MNHNS and CDR2 SASEGT. The CDR3 DNA reads TGTGCCAGCAGTGACGGGAACACCGGGGAGCTGTTTTTT. This sequence encodes CASSDGNTGELFF.

This clonotype was counted at least ten times. V usage is TRBV7-9 and J usage is TRBJ2-3; D call uncertain. Germline assignment: CDR1 SEHNR and CDR2 FQNEAQ (reference sequence). The CDR3 is 15 amino acids. Trimming took 0 bases from V and 1 from J, leaving 8 bases between them. The CDR3 DNA reads as TGTGCCAGCAGCTTAGCGACGGCGGGCACAGATACGCAGTATTTT. Translation: CASSLATAGTDTQYF.

This clonotype turned up a few times. V is TRBV28 and J is TRBJ2-1, with TRBD1 matching 7 bases. Germline CDR1 reads MDHEN; CDR2 reads SYDVKM. The CDR3 covers 16 residues. Trimming removed 5 bases from V and 0 bases from J; junction bases left unmatched: 7. The DNA of the CDR3 is TGTGCCAGCAGTCCCTCAGGGGGAAGCTCCTACAATGAGCAGTTCTTC. This translates into CASSPSGGSSYNEQFF. Full variable domain (outside the CDR3, taken from reference TRBV28 and TRBJ2-1): DVKVTQSSRYLVKRTGEKVFLECVQDMDHENMFWYRQDPGLGLRLIYFSYDVKMKEKGDIPEGYSVSREKKERFSLILESASTNQTSMYLCASSPSGGSSYNEQFFGPGTRLTVL.

This clonotype was detected a few times. The chain uses TRBV25-1 and TRBJ2-3; TRBD2 matches 9 bases. Germline values: CDR1 MGHDK, CDR2 SYGVNS. The CDR3 length is 16 residues. The V segment lost 8 bases and the J segment 2 bases; nucleotides outside the gene matches: 11. As DNA, the CDR3 is TGTGCCAGCGCTCCCTCCAGACTAGCGGTCACAGATACGCAGTATTTT. Translated: CASAPSRLAVTDTQYF. Filled out from reference TRBV25-1 and TRBJ2-3, the complete variable domain reads EADIYQTPRYLVIGTGKKITLECSQTMGHDKMYWYQQDPGMELHLIHYSYGVNSTEKGDLSSESTVSRIRTEHFPLTLESARPSHTSQYLCASAPSRLAVTDTQYFGPGTRLTVL.

This clonotype occurred a few times. This chain links TRBV3-1 with TRBJ2-5; D is uncertain. Trimming cost V 1 base and J 2 bases, with 5 bases left between them. This CDR3 comprises 13 residues. Germline V CDR1 and CDR2: LGHDT, YNNKEL (reference sequence). The CDR3 reads CASSQGIQETQYF. CDR3 sequence (DNA): TGTGCCAGCAGCCAAGGTATACAAGAGACCCAGTACTTC.

This clonotype was seen repeatedly, ten times or more. V usage is TRBV10-2 and J usage is TRBJ2-5, with 11 bases lining up with TRBD1. Trimming removed 6 bases from V and 6 bases from J; junction bases left unmatched: 12. CDR1 and CDR2 (germline): WSHSY, SAAADI. The CDR3 runs 16 residues. The CDR3 DNA reads TGCGCCAGCAGCACGAGACCGGGACAGGGGGGAAAGACCCAGTACTTC. Translation gives CASSTRPGQGGKTQYF.

V and J are TRBV19 and TRBJ2-3; TRBD2 aligns across 15 bases. This CDR3 is 20 amino acids long. In germline, CDR1 is LNHDA, CDR2 SQIVND (reference sequence). V gave up 3 bases and J gave up 0 bases; unmatched junction bases: 10. CDR3 in amino acids: CASSILGLAGGVTSTDTQYF. The CDR3 bases are TGTGCCAGTAGTATCCTCGGACTAGCGGGAGGGGTGACTAGCACAGATACGCAGTATTTT.